This TCR beta chain was documented in a study of T cells of healthy individuals. Many counts were recorded for this clonotype. Germline V gene sequence: CDR1 MNHEY, CDR2 SVGAGI. The CDR3 is 12 amino acids. Between the trimmed V and J ends, which lost 5 bases and 5 bases, there was a span of 8 bases. TCRdb reprocessed the 5' RACE reads with MiXCR, giving one entry per CDR3 protein. Of around 63,000 distinct CDR3 sequences listed, 15% to 20% are singletons. The receptor was derived from a human donor in good health. The chain joins TRBV6-5 to TRBJ2-3, with TRBD2 as a possible D gene (6 bases). The chain's CDR3 is CASSVGGDTQYF. CDR3 in DNA: TGTGCCAGCAGTGTCGGGGGAGATACGCAGTATTTT.